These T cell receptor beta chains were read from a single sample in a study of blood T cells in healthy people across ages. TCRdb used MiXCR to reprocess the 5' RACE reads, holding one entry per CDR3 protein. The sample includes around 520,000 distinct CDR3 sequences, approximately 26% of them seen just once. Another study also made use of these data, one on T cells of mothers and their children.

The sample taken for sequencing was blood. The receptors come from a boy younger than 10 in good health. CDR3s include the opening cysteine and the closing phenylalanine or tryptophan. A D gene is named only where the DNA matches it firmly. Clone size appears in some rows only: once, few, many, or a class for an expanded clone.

TGCGCCAGCAGCTTGGAGCTAGCGGGGGGGCATAATGAGCAGTTCTTC,CASSLELAGGHNEQFF,-,TRBV5-1,16,TRBJ2-1,TRBD2
TGTGCCAGCAGCTTAGAGTCAGCTGGAAACACCATATATTTT,CASSLESAGNTIYF,-,TRBV7-2,14,TRBJ1-3,-
TGCAGTGCTAGAGCCGGGTATGCGAACACCGGGGAGCTGTTTTTT,CSARAGYANTGELFF,few,TRBV20-1,15,TRBJ2-2,-
TGCGCCAGCAGCCAAGATTATTTGCCTCAAGAGACCCAGTACTTC,CASSQDYLPQETQYF,-,TRBV4-3,15,TRBJ2-5,-
TGTGCCACCAGTGATTCCACATTGCGGGGTAACGGGGAGCTGTTTTTT,CATSDSTLRGNGELFF,-,TRBV24-1,16,TRBJ2-2,-
TGTGCCAGCAGCCCGACAGGCGACTACAATGAGCAGTTCTTC,CASSPTGDYNEQFF,-,TRBV6-2/TRBV6-3,14,TRBJ2-1,-
TGTGCCAGCAGTTACGTTCGAAACACCGGGGAGCTGTTTTTT,CASSYVRNTGELFF,-,TRBV6-2/TRBV6-3,14,TRBJ2-2,-
TGTGCCAGCAGTGGAGGACTGTTGGCGGGAGGGCCAAGGGATACGCAGTATTTT,CASSGGLLAGGPRDTQYF,-,TRBV2,18,TRBJ2-3,TRBD2
TGCAGCGTTGAAGACAGCAAAGAGACCCAGTACTTC,CSVEDSKETQYF,many,TRBV29-1,12,TRBJ2-5,-
TGCAGTGCAATGGACAGGGTTCTTCCCACCTACGAGCAGTACTTC,CSAMDRVLPTYEQYF,few,TRBV20-1,15,TRBJ2-7,TRBD1
TGTGCCATCAGGGACTCAGATACGCAGTATTTT,CAIRDSDTQYF,-,TRBV10-3,11,TRBJ2-3,-
TGCAGCGTCAGACTAGCGGACCTTGGGAATGAGCAGTTCTTC,CSVRLADLGNEQFF,-,TRBV29-1,14,TRBJ2-1,TRBD2
TGTGCCAGCATCCCATCCCCCGGGTTTCTCGGTCAGCCCCAGCATTTT,CASIPSPGFLGQPQHF,-,TRBV2,16,TRBJ1-5,-
TGCAGTGCTAGTTTGGCCTTCGGGAGTAAAAACATTCAGTACTTC,CSASLAFGSKNIQYF,-,TRBV20-1,15,TRBJ2-4,-
TGTGCCAGCAGCGTAGGAGGGACTCGGTACAATGAGCAGTTCTTC,CASSVGGTRYNEQFF,-,TRBV9,15,TRBJ2-1,-
TGCAGCGTTGGGGAACAGGGGGTATACGAGCAGTACTTC,CSVGEQGVYEQYF,once,TRBV29-1,13,TRBJ2-7,TRBD1
TGTGCCAGCAGTCCCGGGACTAGCGTCAATGAGCAGTTCTTC,CASSPGTSVNEQFF,few,TRBV12-3/TRBV12-4,14,TRBJ2-1,TRBD2
TGTGCCACCCGCTCAGGGACAGGGCTGTTGCGAAGGGGCATTGGCTACACCTTC,CATRSGTGLLRRGIGYTF,few,TRBV10-3,18,TRBJ1-2,TRBD1
TGTGCCATCAGTGACGGCCTCGGGACACGATGGGAGACCCAGTACTTC,CAISDGLGTRWETQYF,-,TRBV10-3,16,TRBJ2-5,-
TGTGCCACCAGCAGAGATAAGGAGACCCAGTACTTC,CATSRDKETQYF,few,TRBV15,12,TRBJ2-5,-
TGTGCCAGCAGTCAAGGGGCTAGGGGGAATCTCTGGACCCAGTACTTC,CASSQGARGNLWTQYF,-,TRBV6-1,16,TRBJ2-5,-
TGTGCCAGCAGTGAATTTATCGGCGGCTGCACAGATACGCAGTATTTT,CASSEFIGGCTDTQYF,few,TRBV25-1,16,TRBJ2-3,-
TGTGCCACCAGCAGACAGGGTACTAACTATGGCTACACCTTC,CATSRQGTNYGYTF,many,TRBV15,14,TRBJ1-2,-
TGCAGTGCCCCGCAGGGGGCCACTGAAGCTTTCTTT,CSAPQGATEAFF,few,TRBV20-1,12,TRBJ1-1,TRBD1
TGTGCCAGCAGGGTAACCGGGACATCCACTGGCTACACCTTC,CASRVTGTSTGYTF,few,TRBV28,14,TRBJ1-2,-
TGTGCCAGCAGCCGGGACAGGGGTTCACCCCTCCACTTT,CASSRDRGSPLHF,-,TRBV12-3/TRBV12-4,13,TRBJ1-6,TRBD1
TGCAGTGCTAGAGACTGGGGGACAGCGAACACCGGGGAGCTGTTTTTT,CSARDWGTANTGELFF,few,TRBV20-1,16,TRBJ2-2,TRBD1
TGTGCCAGCTCTCCGCAAGGGACGGGCTCCTACGAGCAGTACTTC,CASSPQGTGSYEQYF,few,TRBV18,15,TRBJ2-7,-
TGTGCCAGCAGTTCGACCAAACTCTACGAGCAGTACTTC,CASSSTKLYEQYF,-,TRBV2,13,TRBJ2-7,-
TGTGCCAGCAGTTCGGGACTAGCGGTCGAGCAGTACTTC,CASSSGLAVEQYF,-,TRBV7-9,13,TRBJ2-7,TRBD2
TGCAGCGTTGGGATATCCAAAAACATTCAGTACTTC,CSVGISKNIQYF,once,TRBV29-1,12,TRBJ2-4,-
TGTGCCAGCAGCGTTCGGGTTGAGGTCCTAAGCTCCTACAATGAGCAGTTCTTC,CASSVRVEVLSSYNEQFF,few,TRBV9,18,TRBJ2-1,-
TGTGCCAGCAGTTACTCCAGCGGGGGGGGGACCGGGGAGCTGTTTTTT,CASSYSSGGGTGELFF,few,TRBV6-6,16,TRBJ2-2,TRBD2
TGCAGTGCTCATTTAAAACAGGGGGCAGGAGAGACCCAGTACTTC,CSAHLKQGAGETQYF,-,TRBV20-1,15,TRBJ2-5,TRBD1
TGCAGCGTCTCACAGGGTTCCTACGAGCAGTACTTC,CSVSQGSYEQYF,-,TRBV29-1,12,TRBJ2-7,-
TGTGCCAGCAGTGAAGGGGACTACTACAATGAGCAGTTCTTC,CASSEGDYYNEQFF,-,TRBV2,14,TRBJ2-1,TRBD2